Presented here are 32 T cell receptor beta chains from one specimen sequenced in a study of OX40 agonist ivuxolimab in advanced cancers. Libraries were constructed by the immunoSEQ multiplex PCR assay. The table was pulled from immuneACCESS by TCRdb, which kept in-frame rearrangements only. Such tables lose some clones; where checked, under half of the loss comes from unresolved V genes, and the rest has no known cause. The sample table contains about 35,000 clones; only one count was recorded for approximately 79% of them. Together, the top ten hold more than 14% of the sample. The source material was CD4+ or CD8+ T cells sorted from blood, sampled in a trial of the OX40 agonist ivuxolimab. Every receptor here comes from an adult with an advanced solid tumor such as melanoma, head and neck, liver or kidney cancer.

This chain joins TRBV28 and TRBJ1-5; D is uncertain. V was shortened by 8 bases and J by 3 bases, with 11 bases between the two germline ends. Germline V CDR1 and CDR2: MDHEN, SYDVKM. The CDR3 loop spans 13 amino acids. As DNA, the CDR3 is TGTGCCAGCCGCCGGGTTCTCAATCAGCCCCAGCATTTT. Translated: CASRRVLNQPQHF.

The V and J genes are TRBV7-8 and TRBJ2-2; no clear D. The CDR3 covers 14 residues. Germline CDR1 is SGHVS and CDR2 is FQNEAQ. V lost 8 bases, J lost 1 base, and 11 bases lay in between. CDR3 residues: CASGYAGNTGELFF. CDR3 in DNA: TGTGCCAGCGGATATGCAGGGAACACCGGGGAGCTGTTTTTT.

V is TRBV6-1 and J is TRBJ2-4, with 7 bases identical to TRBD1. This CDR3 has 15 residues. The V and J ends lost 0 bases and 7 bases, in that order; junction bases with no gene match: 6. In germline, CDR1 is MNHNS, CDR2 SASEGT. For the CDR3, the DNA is TGTGCCAGCAGTGAAGCGAGACAGGGTGGCAACATTCAGTACTTC. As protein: CASSEARQGGNIQYF.

The DNA of the CDR3 is TGTGCCAGCAGCTTGGGACAGGGCATAACTCTCCAGCATTTT. Translated, it gives CASSLGQGITLQHF. The V gene is TRBV5-6, the J gene TRBJ1-5; the match to TRBD1 covers 7 bases. Germline V gene lookup returns CDR1 SGHDT and CDR2 YYEEEE. The junction had 9 bases not matched to a gene; V was cut back by 0 bases and J by 12 bases. CDR3 size: 14 residues.

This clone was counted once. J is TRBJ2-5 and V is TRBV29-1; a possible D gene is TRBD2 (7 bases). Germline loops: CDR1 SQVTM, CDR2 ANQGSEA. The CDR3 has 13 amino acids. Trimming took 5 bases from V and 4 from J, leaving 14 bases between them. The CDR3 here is CSVLGGALETQYF. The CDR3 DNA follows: TGCAGCGTTCTTGGGGGGGCCTTAGAGACCCAGTACTTC.

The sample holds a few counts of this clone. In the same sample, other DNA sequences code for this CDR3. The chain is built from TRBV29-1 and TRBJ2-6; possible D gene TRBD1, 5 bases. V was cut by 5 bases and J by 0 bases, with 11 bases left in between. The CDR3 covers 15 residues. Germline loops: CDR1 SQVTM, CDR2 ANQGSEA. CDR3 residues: CSVSTGGSGANVLTF. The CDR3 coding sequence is TGCAGCGTTTCTACAGGTGGCTCTGGGGCCAACGTCCTGACTTTC. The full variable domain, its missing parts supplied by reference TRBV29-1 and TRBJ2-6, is SAVISQKPSRDICQRGTSLTIQCQVDSQVTMMFWYRQQPGQSLTLIATANQGSEATYESGFVIDKFPISRPNLTFSTLTVSNMSPEDSSIYLCSVSTGGSGANVLTFGAGSRLTVL.

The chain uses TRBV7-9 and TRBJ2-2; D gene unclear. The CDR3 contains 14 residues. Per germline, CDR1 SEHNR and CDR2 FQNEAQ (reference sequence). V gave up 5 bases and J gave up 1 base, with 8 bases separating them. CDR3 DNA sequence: TGTGCCAGCAGCCAACGTGGGAACACCGGGGAGCTGTTTTTT. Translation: CASSQRGNTGELFF.

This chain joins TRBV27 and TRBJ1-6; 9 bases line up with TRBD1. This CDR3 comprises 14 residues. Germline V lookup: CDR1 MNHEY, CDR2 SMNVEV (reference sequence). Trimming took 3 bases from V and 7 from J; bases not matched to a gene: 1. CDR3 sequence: CASSFGTGNSPLHF. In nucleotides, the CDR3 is TGTGCCAGCAGTTTCGGGACAGGGAATTCACCCCTCCACTTT.

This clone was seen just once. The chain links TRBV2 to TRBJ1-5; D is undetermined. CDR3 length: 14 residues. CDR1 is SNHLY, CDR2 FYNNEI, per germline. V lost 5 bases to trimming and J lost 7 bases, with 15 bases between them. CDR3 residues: CASSIDGSRQPQHF. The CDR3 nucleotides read TGTGCCAGCAGTATAGACGGCTCAAGGCAGCCCCAGCATTTT.

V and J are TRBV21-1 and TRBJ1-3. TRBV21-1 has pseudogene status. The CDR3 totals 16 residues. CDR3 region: CASGGRRFSSGNTIYF. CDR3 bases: TGTGCCAGCGGTGGGAGGCGGTTTTCCTCTGGAAACACCATATATTTT.

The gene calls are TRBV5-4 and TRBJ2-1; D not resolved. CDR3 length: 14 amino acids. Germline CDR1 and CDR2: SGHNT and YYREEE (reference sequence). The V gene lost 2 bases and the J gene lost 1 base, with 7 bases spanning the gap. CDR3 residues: CASSLGASYNEQFF. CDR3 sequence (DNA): TGTGCCAGCAGCTTAGGAGCGTCCTACAATGAGCAGTTCTTC.

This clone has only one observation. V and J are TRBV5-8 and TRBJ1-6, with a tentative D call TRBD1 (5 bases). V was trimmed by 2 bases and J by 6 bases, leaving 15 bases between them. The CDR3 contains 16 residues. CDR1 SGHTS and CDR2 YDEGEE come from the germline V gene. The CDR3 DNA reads TGTGCCAGCAGCTTCCGCCCCGACAGCCTTAATTCACCCCTCCACTTT. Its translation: CASSFRPDSLNSPLHF.

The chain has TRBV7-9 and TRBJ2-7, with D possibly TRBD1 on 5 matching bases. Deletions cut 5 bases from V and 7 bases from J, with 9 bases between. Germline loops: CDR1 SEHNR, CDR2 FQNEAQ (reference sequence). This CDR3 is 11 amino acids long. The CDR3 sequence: CASSQGVEQYF. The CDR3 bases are TGTGCCAGCAGCCAAGGGGTGGAGCAGTACTTC.

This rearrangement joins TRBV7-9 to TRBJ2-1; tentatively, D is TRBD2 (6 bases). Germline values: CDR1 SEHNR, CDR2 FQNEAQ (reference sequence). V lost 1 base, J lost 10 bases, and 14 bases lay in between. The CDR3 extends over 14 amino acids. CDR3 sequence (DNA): TGTGCCAGCAGCTTAGGAGGAGGGGCCTTAGAGCAGTTCTTC. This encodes CASSLGGGALEQFF. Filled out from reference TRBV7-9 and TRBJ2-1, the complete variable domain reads DTGVSQNPRHKITKRGQNVTFRCDPISEHNRLYWYRQTLGQGPEFLTYFQNEAQLEKSRLLSDRFSAERPKGSFSTLEIQRTEQGDSAMYLCASSLGGGALEQFFGPGTRLTVL.

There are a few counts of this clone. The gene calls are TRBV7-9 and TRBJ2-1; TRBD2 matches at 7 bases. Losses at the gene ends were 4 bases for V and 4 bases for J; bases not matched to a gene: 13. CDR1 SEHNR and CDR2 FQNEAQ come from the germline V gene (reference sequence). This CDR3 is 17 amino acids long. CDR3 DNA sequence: TGTGCCAGCAGCTCTACCGTGGGCGGGAGATTATACAATGAGCAGTTCTTC. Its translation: CASSSTVGGRLYNEQFF.

CDR3 DNA: TGTGCCAGCAGTTTCCTAGACAGGGTCCACGAGCAGTACTTC. Translated: CASSFLDRVHEQYF. The rearrangement joins TRBV13 to TRBJ2-7; 7 bases match TRBD1. The CDR3 totals 14 residues. The V segment lost 6 bases and the J segment 5 bases; nucleotides outside the gene matches: 10. The germline gives CDR1 PRHDT, CDR2 FYEKMQ (reference sequence).

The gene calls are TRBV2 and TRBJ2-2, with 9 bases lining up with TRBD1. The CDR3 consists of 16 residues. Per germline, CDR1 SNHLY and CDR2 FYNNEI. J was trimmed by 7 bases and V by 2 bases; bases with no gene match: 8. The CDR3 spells CASSEYGTGRVGELFF. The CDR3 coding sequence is TGTGCCAGCAGTGAATACGGGACAGGGCGGGTCGGGGAGCTGTTTTTT. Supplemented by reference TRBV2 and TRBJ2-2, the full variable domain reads EPEVTQTPSHQVTQMGQEVILRCVPISNHLYFYWYRQILGQKVEFLVSFYNNEISEKSEIFDDQFSVERPDGSNFTLKIRSTKLEDSAMYFCASSEYGTGRVGELFFGEGSRLTVL.

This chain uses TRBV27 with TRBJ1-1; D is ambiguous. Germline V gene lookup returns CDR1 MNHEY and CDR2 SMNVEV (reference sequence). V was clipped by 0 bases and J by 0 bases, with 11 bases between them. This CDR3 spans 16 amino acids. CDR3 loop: CASSLSGSLMNTEAFF. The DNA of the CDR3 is TGTGCCAGCAGTTTATCGGGTTCCCTTATGAACACTGAAGCTTTCTTT.

CDR3 loop: CASSQQLGSRGEQYF. CDR3 bases: TGTGCCAGCAGCCAACAATTGGGCTCTCGGGGGGAGCAGTACTTC. The chain employs TRBV4-2 and TRBJ2-7; maybe TRBD2 (6 bases). The ends were cut back, 2 bases at V and 7 bases at J, with 18 bases in the middle. The CDR3 extends over 15 amino acids. From germline, CDR1 is LGHNA and CDR2 YNFKEQ.

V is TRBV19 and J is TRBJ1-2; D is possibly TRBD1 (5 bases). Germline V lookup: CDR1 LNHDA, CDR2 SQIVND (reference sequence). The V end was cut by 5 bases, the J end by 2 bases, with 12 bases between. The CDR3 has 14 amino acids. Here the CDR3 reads CASSRTGVNYGYTF. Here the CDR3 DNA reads TGTGCCAGTAGTCGCACAGGCGTGAACTATGGCTACACCTTC.

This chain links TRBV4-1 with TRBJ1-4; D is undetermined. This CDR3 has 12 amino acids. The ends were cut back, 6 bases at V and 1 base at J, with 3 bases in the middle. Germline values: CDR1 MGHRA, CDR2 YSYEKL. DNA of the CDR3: TGCGCCAGCAGGGGAACTAATGAAAAACTGTTTTTT. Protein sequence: CASRGTNEKLFF.

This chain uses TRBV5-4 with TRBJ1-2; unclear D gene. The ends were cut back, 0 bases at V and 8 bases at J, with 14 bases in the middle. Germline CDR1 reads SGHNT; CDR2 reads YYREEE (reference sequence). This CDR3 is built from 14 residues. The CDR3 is CASSLGATGIGYTF. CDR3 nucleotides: TGTGCCAGCAGCTTGGGAGCGACGGGTATAGGCTACACCTTC.

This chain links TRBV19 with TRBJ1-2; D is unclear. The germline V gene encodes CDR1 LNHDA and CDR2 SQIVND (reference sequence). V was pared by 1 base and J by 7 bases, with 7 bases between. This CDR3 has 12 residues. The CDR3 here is CASSIGAVGYTF. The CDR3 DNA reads TGTGCCAGTAGTATAGGGGCAGTTGGCTACACCTTC.

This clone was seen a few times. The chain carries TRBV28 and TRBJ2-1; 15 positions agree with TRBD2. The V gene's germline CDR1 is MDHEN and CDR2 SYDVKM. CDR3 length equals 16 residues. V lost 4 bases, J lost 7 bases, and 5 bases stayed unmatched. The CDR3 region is CASSSAGTSGRNEQFF. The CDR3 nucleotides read TGTGCCAGCAGTTCCGCCGGGACTAGCGGGAGGAATGAGCAGTTCTTC.

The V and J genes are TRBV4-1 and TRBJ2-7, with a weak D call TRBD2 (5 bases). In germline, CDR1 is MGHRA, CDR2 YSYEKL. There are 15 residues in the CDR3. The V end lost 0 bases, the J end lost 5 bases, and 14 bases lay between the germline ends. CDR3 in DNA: TGCGCCAGCAGCCAAGACCCGGGATATCCTAACGAGCAGTACTTC. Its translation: CASSQDPGYPNEQYF.

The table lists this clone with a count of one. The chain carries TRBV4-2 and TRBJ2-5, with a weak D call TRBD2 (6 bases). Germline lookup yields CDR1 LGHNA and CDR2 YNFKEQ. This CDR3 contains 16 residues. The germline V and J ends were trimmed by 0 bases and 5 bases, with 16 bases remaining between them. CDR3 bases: TGTGCCAGCAGCCAAGATCTTGGAGGGAGTTTCGAGACCCAGTACTTC. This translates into CASSQDLGGSFETQYF.

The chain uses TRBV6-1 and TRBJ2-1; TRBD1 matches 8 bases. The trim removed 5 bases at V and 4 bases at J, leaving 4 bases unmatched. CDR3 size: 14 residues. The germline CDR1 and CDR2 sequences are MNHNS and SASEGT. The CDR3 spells CASSSGTGYNEQFF. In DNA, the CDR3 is TGTGCCAGCAGTTCCGGGACAGGATACAATGAGCAGTTCTTC.

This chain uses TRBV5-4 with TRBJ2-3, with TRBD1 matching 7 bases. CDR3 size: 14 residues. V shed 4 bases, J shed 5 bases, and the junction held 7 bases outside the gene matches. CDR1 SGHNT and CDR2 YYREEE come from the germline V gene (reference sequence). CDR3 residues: CASSAGTVGDTQYF. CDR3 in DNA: TGTGCCAGCAGCGCCGGGACAGTAGGAGATACGCAGTATTTT.

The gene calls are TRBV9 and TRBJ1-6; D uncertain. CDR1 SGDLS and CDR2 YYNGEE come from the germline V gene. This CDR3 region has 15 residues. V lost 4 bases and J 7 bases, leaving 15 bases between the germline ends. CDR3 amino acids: CASSTAPNGNSPLHF. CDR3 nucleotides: TGTGCCAGCAGCACCGCTCCCAATGGGAATTCACCCCTCCACTTT.

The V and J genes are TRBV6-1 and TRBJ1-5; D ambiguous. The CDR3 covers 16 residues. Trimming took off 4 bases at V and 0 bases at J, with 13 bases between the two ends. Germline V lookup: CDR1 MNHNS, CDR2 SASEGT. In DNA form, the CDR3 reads TGTGCCAGCAGTGCCTCGTCAGCCTATAGCAATCAGCCCCAGCATTTT. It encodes CASSASSAYSNQPQHF.

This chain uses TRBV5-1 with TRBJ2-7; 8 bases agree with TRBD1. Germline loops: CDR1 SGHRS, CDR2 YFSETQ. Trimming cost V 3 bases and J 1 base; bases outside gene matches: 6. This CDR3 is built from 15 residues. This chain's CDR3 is CASSSGTGKSYEQYF. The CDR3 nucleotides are TGCGCCAGCAGCTCGGGGACAGGAAAATCCTACGAGCAGTACTTC.

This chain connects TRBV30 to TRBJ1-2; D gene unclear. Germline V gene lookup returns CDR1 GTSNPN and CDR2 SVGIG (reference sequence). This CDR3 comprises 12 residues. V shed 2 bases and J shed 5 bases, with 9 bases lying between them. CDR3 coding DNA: TGTGCCTGGAGTCTCGGGCCTTATGGCTACACCTTC. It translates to CAWSLGPYGYTF.